The sample holds many counts of the clone carrying this TCR beta chain. The entry originates in a study of human T cells and chemical hapten exposure. The V gene end was trimmed by 4 bases and the J gene end by 3 bases; junction bases not matched to a gene: 15. CDR3 length equals 18 residues. Germline values: CDR1 LGHDT, CDR2 YNNKEL (reference sequence). Time point reported: patch test 3, about 24 weeks after DPC sensitization. The treatment here: therapeutic diphenylcyclopropenone sensitization with weekly scalp DPC. TCRdb called the RACE reads again in MiXCR, with one record for every CDR3 protein. Altogether about 52,000 distinct CDR3 sequences are present, about 10% being singletons, with the ten largest covering 16%.

The gene calls are TRBV3-1 and TRBJ2-1, with 7 bases matching TRBD1. This sequence originates from a woman aged 35 to 49 with alopecia areata. Some clones in this sample may be carry-over from other donors' samples. The sequencing used whole blood, collected in connection with sensitization to the hapten diphenylcyclopropenone (DPC). The CDR3 here is CASSPYRQGRTSYNEQFF. The DNA for the CDR3 is TGTGCCAGCAGCCCTTATCGACAGGGACGTACAAGCTACAATGAGCAGTTCTTC.